This T cell receptor beta chain emerged from a study of CD8 T cells in ankylosing spondylitis. Regarding the study as a whole: Ankylosing spondylitis blood seemed to carry a telltale TCR beta motif made of about 8 highly homologous variants. Clones that were linked to disease were CD8+ and were relatively rare in peripheral blood. Reports of some motif variants in reactive arthritis synovial fluid and blood predate this one. Reportedly, matched ankylosing spondylitis synovial fluid was significantly enriched for disease-linked clones.

Trimming pared 6 bases from V and 7 bases from J, leaving 13 bases between. Germline CDR1 reads SGHAT; CDR2 reads FQNNGV. CDR3 length: 13 residues. This clonotype was picked up many times. The antigen remains undetermined. The TCR beta libraries were generated through quantitative 5'-RACE incorporating molecular barcodes. TCRdb re-derived calls from the 5' RACE reads in MiXCR, one entry per CDR3 protein. The data contain around 490,000 distinct CDR3 sequences, less than 6% of them singletons. The TCR originated in a male donor with ankylosing spondylitis. J is TRBJ1-5 and V is TRBV11-2; no firm D call. The source material was blood, either unsorted or a sorted T cell fraction (not recorded which). The CDR3 DNA reads TGTGCCAGCAGTGGACTACCCGGGCAGCCCCAGCATTTT. It translates to CASSGLPGQPQHF. The whole variable domain, filled in from reference TRBV11-2 and TRBJ1-5, reads EAGVAQSPRYKIIEKRQSVAFWCNPISGHATLYWYQQILGQGPKLLIQFQNNGVVDDSQLPKDRFSAERLKGVDSTLKIQPAKLEDSAVYLCASSGLPGQPQHFGDGTRLSIL.